This entry concerns a single T cell receptor (beta chain). V lost 2 bases to trimming and J lost 3 bases; unmatched junction nucleotides: 4. The CDR3 has 16 residues. Per germline, CDR1 KGHSH and CDR2 LQKENI. This entry is derived from a study of blood T cell repertoires in COVID-19. Per the study methods: Amplification with reference gene primers provided the estimates of nucleated cell counts. This table comes from immunoSEQ multiplex PCR, and its TCRdb copy is limited to in-frame clones, with some not included. The V and J calls and clone size are taken from that table; D and trimming were inferred from the DNA. Of more than 95,000 clones in the sample, 75% to 90% were seen once.

The receptor comes from a human donor in a cohort sampled during active COVID-19. The chain uses TRBV18 and TRBJ2-1; 10 nucleotides agree with TRBD1. Material for sequencing was peripheral blood. The CDR3 sequence is CASSPWDRGLYNEQFF. The CDR3 DNA follows: TGTGCCAGCTCACCATGGGACAGGGGACTCTACAATGAGCAGTTCTTC.